In this sample, the clone carrying this T cell receptor beta chain turned up once. Assay: immunoSEQ multiplex PCR; the TCRdb copy retains only in-frame clones and omits some. The sample records 90,000 to 95,000 clones, roughly 86% being singletons. These data belong to a study of OX40 agonist ivuxolimab in advanced cancers. Study summary: Ivuxolimab, an antibody acting as an agonist of OX40 (CD134), was used to treat patients. It was permissible to have had prior anti-PD-1, anti-PD-L1 or anti-CTLA-4 therapy, and approximately 38% had some. The dose-escalation cohort had hepatocellular carcinoma, melanoma, renal cell or head and neck cancer.

The CDR3 loop spans 15 amino acids. V lost 3 bases to trimming and J lost 5 bases, with 15 bases between them. Per the germline V gene, CDR1 is SGDLS and CDR2 is YYNGEE. The TCR comes from an adult with an advanced solid tumor such as melanoma, head and neck, liver or kidney cancer. The J gene is TRBJ1-5, the V gene TRBV9, with D possibly being TRBD1 (5 bases). Sequencing used CD4+ or CD8+ T cells sorted from blood, obtained in a trial of the OX40 agonist ivuxolimab. DNA of the CDR3: TGTGCCAGCAGCGGCGGGAGGGGCTGGGATCAGCCCCAGCATTTT. This codes for CASSGGRGWDQPQHF.